These 16 T cell receptor beta chains originate from one sample sequenced in a study of vaccination and CD4 T cells after COVID-19. Cultured CD4+ T cell DNA underwent sequencing with the Oncomine TCR Beta short-read assay. TCRdb re-derived calls from the PCR reads in MiXCR, one entry per CDR3 protein. The sample yields approximately 9,400 distinct CDR3 sequences, approximately 30% seen once. The antigens these receptors bind are not known. Treatment: 10-day PBMC culture with coronavirus spike peptide pools or control peptides (ViraFEST assay). Sequencing was performed on CD4+ T cells from blood, cultured in vitro, taken after SARS-CoV-2 vaccination. These receptor sequences come from a human donor who had recovered from COVID-19.

A few counts support this clonotype. The V and J genes are TRBV7-6 and TRBJ2-1, with 7 bases fitting TRBD2. Germline trimming cut 0 bases from V and 3 bases from J; bases unmatched to any gene: 8. This CDR3 comprises 17 residues. CDR1 and CDR2 (germline): SGHVS, FNYEAQ. CDR3 sequence: CASSLAMRESLYNEQFF. The CDR3 DNA follows: TGTGCCAGCAGCTTAGCTATGCGGGAGTCCCTCTACAATGAGCAGTTCTTC.

Points on this clonotype: One end of the junction is discordant with germline, which a read error may explain. V is TRBV7-9 and J is TRBJ1-1; a weak D match, TRBD1 (6 bases). Germline CDR1 is SEHNR and CDR2 is FQNEAQ (reference sequence). The CDR3 runs 15 residues. CDR3 sequence: CAGSFSGARSTEAFF. The CDR3, as DNA: TGTGCCGGCAGCTTTTCGGGGGCTCGAAGCACTGAAGCTTTCTTT.

This clonotype has just a few counts. The chain links TRBV9 to TRBJ1-5; no firm D call. The CDR3 length is 14 residues. The germline V gene encodes CDR1 SGDLS and CDR2 YYNGEE. V was shortened by 0 bases and J by 2 bases, with 6 bases between the two germline ends. DNA for the CDR3: TGTGCCAGCAGCGTAGGGCACGGCAATCAGCCCCAGCATTTT. Its translation: CASSVGHGNQPQHF. Full variable domain (outside the CDR3, taken from reference TRBV9 and TRBJ1-5): DSGVTQTPKHLITATGQRVTLRCSPRSGDLSVYWYQQSLDQGLQFLIQYYNGEERAKGNILERFSAQQFPDLHSELNLSSLELGDSALYFCASSVGHGNQPQHFGDGTRLSIL.

The J gene is TRBJ1-2, the V gene TRBV28, with D uncertain. This CDR3 is 14 amino acids long. Trimming cost V 4 bases and J 0 bases, with 9 bases left between them. Per germline, CDR1 MDHEN and CDR2 SYDVKM. CDR3 protein: CASSSAESNYGYTF. CDR3 in DNA: TGTGCCAGCAGTTCTGCCGAGTCTAACTATGGCTACACCTTC.

This chain joins TRBV28 and TRBJ2-7; 12 bases line up with TRBD2. The CDR3 totals 15 residues. J lost 9 bases, V lost 8 bases, and 14 bases had no gene match. CDR1 MDHEN and CDR2 SYDVKM come from the germline V gene. CDR3 in DNA: TGTGCCAGCCGAACCTCTAGCGGGAGGGCCAACGGGCAGTACTTC. Translating it yields CASRTSSGRANGQYF.

The chain uses TRBV19 and TRBJ2-3, with D uncertain. Trimming took off 1 base at V and 6 bases at J, with 11 bases between the two ends. CDR1 is LNHDA, CDR2 SQIVND, per germline (reference sequence). The CDR3 extends over 14 amino acids. The chain's CDR3 is CASSIGHLTDTQYF. The CDR3 nucleotides are TGTGCCAGTAGTATAGGACATCTCACCGATACGCAGTATTTT.

This clonotype has only a few counts. The chain has TRBV7-2 and TRBJ2-5; D not resolved. The CDR3 contains 15 residues. V was trimmed by 1 base and J by 5 bases, leaving 14 bases between them. Germline V gene lookup returns CDR1 SGHTA and CDR2 FQGNSA. CDR3 DNA: TGTGCCAGCAGCTTAGATGGGTCACGTACGGAGACCCAGTACTTC. Protein: CASSLDGSRTETQYF.

This clonotype came up a few times. Written as DNA, the CDR3 is TGTGCCAGCCGTCCGCTCCAGGGGGTCGTCAACAATGAGCAGTTCTTC. It codes for CASRPLQGVVNNEQFF. The chain has TRBV6-2 or TRBV6-3 and TRBJ2-1, with 7 bases aligning to TRBD1. Germline CDR1 reads MNHEY; CDR2 reads SVGEGT. Unmatched junction bases numbered 15, after V lost 8 bases and J lost 5 bases. The CDR3 extends over 16 amino acids.

This clonotype was seen a handful of times. V is TRBV19 and J is TRBJ1-2; D not certain. Trimming removed 1 base from V and 8 bases from J, with 5 bases in between. The CDR3 loop spans 11 amino acids. Per germline, CDR1 LNHDA and CDR2 SQIVND (reference sequence). The CDR3 region is CASSIGFGYTF. The DNA for the CDR3 is TGTGCCAGTAGTATAGGGTTCGGCTACACCTTC.

The chain carries TRBV5-4 and TRBJ1-1, with 8 bases lining up with TRBD1. The CDR3 is 15 residues long. Looked up from germline, CDR1 is SGHNT and CDR2 is YYREEE (reference sequence). Germline trimming cut 7 bases from V and 6 bases from J; bases unmatched to any gene: 14. DNA of the CDR3: TGTGCCAGCGAGACGACAGGGGAATATACGCCTGAAGCTTTCTTT. Encoded protein: CASETTGEYTPEAFF.

The V call is TRBV6-2 or TRBV6-3, the J call TRBJ2-2, with 9 bases lining up with TRBD1. Losses at the gene ends were 5 bases for V and 4 bases for J; bases not matched to a gene: 11. CDR1 is MNHEY, CDR2 SVGEGT, per germline. The CDR3 extends over 17 amino acids. The CDR3 DNA reads TGTGCCAGCAGTCAACCTTGGACAGGGGTCAGCACCGGGGAGCTGTTTTTT. Amino acid sequence: CASSQPWTGVSTGELFF.

In its sample, this clonotype is medium-sized. The chain is built from TRBV20-1 and TRBJ2-7; 13 bases match TRBD2. The germline V gene encodes CDR1 DFQATT and CDR2 SNEGSKA (reference sequence). This CDR3 has 14 residues. J gave up 6 bases and V 2 bases, and 4 bases lay outside the gene matches. CDR3 protein: CSARNRLAGGEQYF. The CDR3 DNA reads as TGCAGTGCTAGAAACCGACTAGCGGGAGGCGAGCAGTACTTC.

The genes are TRBV19 and TRBJ2-2; 10 bases fit TRBD1. From germline, CDR1 is LNHDA and CDR2 SQIVND (reference sequence). J was trimmed by 5 bases and V by 6 bases; bases with no gene match: 3. The CDR3 has 14 residues. CDR3 in DNA: TGTGCCAGTAGGGGACAGGGGACGACCGGGGAGCTGTTTTTT. This sequence encodes CASRGQGTTGELFF.

The chain links TRBV9 to TRBJ1-2; D unclear. Germline lookup yields CDR1 SGDLS and CDR2 YYNGEE. Trimming removed 3 bases at V and 2 bases at J, with 14 bases between. The CDR3 runs 15 residues. CDR3 in DNA: TGTGCCAGCAGCGAAAGTGGAGGGTCAAACTATGGCTACACCTTC. This encodes CASSESGGSNYGYTF.

The rearrangement links TRBV20-1 to TRBJ2-7; the D is unclear. The CDR3 length is 11 residues. With 3 bases removed from V and 3 bases from J, the gap between germline ends came to 6 bases. Germline V gives CDR1 DFQATT, CDR2 SNEGSKA (reference sequence). The CDR3 loop reads CSASLYYEQYF. The CDR3, as DNA: TGCAGTGCTAGCCTATACTACGAGCAGTACTTC.

The chain links TRBV20-1 to TRBJ2-1, with 8 bases fitting TRBD2. V lost 3 bases and J lost 4; bases outside the gene matches: 8. The CDR3 covers 15 residues. The V gene's germline CDR1 is DFQATT and CDR2 SNEGSKA (reference sequence). The DNA for the CDR3 is TGCAGTGCTAGTAGCGGGAAGCTAACGTACAATGAGCAGTTCTTC. Its translation is CSASSGKLTYNEQFF.